Following are 10 T cell receptor beta chains from one sample sequenced in a study of OX40 agonist ivuxolimab in advanced cancers. Measured with immunoSEQ multiplex PCR; TCRdb has only the in-frame clones, and not every one. The repertoire consists of fewer than 120,000 clones, with roughly 87% occurring once and the leading ten covering 0.27%. Material: CD4+ or CD8+ T cells sorted from blood, obtained in a trial of the OX40 agonist ivuxolimab. These receptors were collected from an adult with an advanced solid tumor such as melanoma, head and neck, liver or kidney cancer.

The count of this clone is one. The chain links TRBV7-3 to TRBJ1-2; no clear D. The germline V gene encodes CDR1 SGHTA and CDR2 FQGTGA. Between the trimmed V and J ends, which lost 5 bases and 13 bases, there was a span of 20 bases. The length of the CDR3 is 13 residues. The DNA for the CDR3 is TGTGCCAGCAGCCCACAAGGGTCGGAAGAGGGCACCTTC. This codes for CASSPQGSEEGTF.

The rearrangement joins TRBV19 to TRBJ2-5, with unresolved D. V was cut by 3 bases and J by 2 bases, with 7 bases left in between. CDR1 LNHDA and CDR2 SQIVND come from the germline V gene (reference sequence). The CDR3 runs 13 residues. The CDR3 DNA reads TGTGCCAGTAGTATTTCCAGTCAAGAGACCCAGTACTTC. Amino acid sequence: CASSISSQETQYF.

This sequence joins TRBV25-1 and TRBJ2-5; 13 nucleotides match TRBD2. Germline lookup yields CDR1 MGHDK and CDR2 SYGVNS. V shed 2 bases, J shed 5 bases, and the junction held 8 bases outside the gene matches. The CDR3 loop spans 17 amino acids. The CDR3 DNA sequence: TGTGCCAGCAGTGAAACTAGCGGGAGGGCCATGGGGGAGACCCAGTACTTC. Its protein is CASSETSGRAMGETQYF.

Here the CDR3 reads CASRGAATFTDTQYF. CDR3 DNA: TGTGCCAGCAGAGGAGCGGCAACCTTCACAGATACGCAGTATTTT. This chain joins TRBV5-4 and TRBJ2-3, with a weak D call TRBD2 (5 bases). Germline V lookup: CDR1 SGHNT, CDR2 YYREEE (reference sequence). The CDR3 has 15 amino acids. The ends were cut back, 5 bases at V and 2 bases at J, with 15 bases in the middle.

CDR3 nucleotide sequence: TGTGCCAGCAGCGCCTCCTCTAGCGGGAGGAGCCAGTTCTTC. Translation: CASSASSSGRSQFF. The V and J genes are TRBV9 and TRBJ2-1; TRBD2 aligns across 11 bases. The germline CDR1 and CDR2 sequences are SGDLS and YYNGEE. This CDR3 is built from 14 residues. Trimming took 3 bases from V and 13 from J; bases not matched to a gene: 9. Looking up the rest from reference TRBV9 and TRBJ2-1 gives the full variable domain: DSGVTQTPKHLITATGQRVTLRCSPRSGDLSVYWYQQSLDQGLQFLIQYYNGEERAKGNILERFSAQQFPDLHSELNLSSLELGDSALYFCASSASSSGRSQFFGPGTRLTVL.

The chain links TRBV4-2 to TRBJ2-1, with D possibly being TRBD1 (7 bases). The V and J ends lost 3 bases and 7 bases respectively, with 13 bases between them. Looked up from germline, CDR1 is LGHNA and CDR2 is YNFKEQ. The CDR3 has 14 amino acids. CDR3 coding DNA: TGTGCCAGCAGCCATGGGCAGGGGGGAAATGAGCAGTTCTTC. The encoded protein is CASSHGQGGNEQFF.

J is TRBJ2-5 and V is TRBV2; D perhaps matches TRBD1 (6 bases). The CDR3 extends over 14 amino acids. V lost 6 bases to trimming and J lost 10 bases, with 21 bases between them. Germline values: CDR1 SNHLY, CDR2 FYNNEI. The CDR3 loop is CASSNRVGERVQYF. Written as DNA, the CDR3 is TGTGCCAGCAGCAACAGGGTTGGGGAAAGGGTCCAGTACTTC.

As for this clone: The junction differs from germline at one of its ends, possibly a read error. The chain combines TRBV6-1 with TRBJ2-5, with D possibly being TRBD1 or TRBD2 (7 bases each). The CDR3 contains 15 residues. The germline CDR1 and CDR2 sequences are MNHNS and SASEGT. CDR3 residues: CAGSDPGGASETQYF. As DNA, the CDR3 is TGTGCCGGCAGTGACCCAGGGGGGGCGTCAGAGACCCAGTACTTC.

The rearrangement links TRBV6-1 to TRBJ2-7, with D unclear. V was trimmed by 4 bases and J by 2 bases, leaving 12 bases between them. There are 14 residues in the CDR3. Per germline, CDR1 MNHNS and CDR2 SASEGT. The CDR3 loop is CASSVTGPPYEQYF. The CDR3 nucleotides read TGTGCCAGCAGTGTTACCGGGCCTCCCTACGAGCAGTACTTC.

This clone occurred once. The chain employs TRBV5-1 and TRBJ2-1; maybe TRBD1 (5 bases). This CDR3 comprises 13 residues. V gave up 2 bases and J gave up 10 bases, with 13 bases separating them. Germline CDR1 SGHRS, CDR2 YFSETQ. CDR3 sequence: CASSLGAGNEQFF. CDR3 coding DNA: TGCGCCAGCAGCTTAGGGGCAGGTAACGAGCAGTTCTTC.